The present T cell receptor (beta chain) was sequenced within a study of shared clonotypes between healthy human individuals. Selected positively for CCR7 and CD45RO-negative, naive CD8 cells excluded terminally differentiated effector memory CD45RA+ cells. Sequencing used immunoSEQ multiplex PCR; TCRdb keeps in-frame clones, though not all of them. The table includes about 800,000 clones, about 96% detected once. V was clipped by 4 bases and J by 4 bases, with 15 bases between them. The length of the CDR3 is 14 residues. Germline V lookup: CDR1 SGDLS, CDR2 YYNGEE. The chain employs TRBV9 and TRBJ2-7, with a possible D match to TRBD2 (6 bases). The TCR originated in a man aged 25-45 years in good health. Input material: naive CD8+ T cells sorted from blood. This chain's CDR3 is CASSPPTSEYEQYF. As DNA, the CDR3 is TGTGCCAGCAGCCCCCCGACTAGTGAGTACGAGCAGTACTTC.